What follows are 23 T cell receptor beta chains derived from one specimen sequenced in a study of T cell changes during pregnancy in multiple sclerosis. Sequenced by immunoSEQ multiplex PCR; TCRdb stores in-frame clones only, minus some. The data show 55,000 to 75,000 clones, with roughly 92% seen just once and around 3% held by the top ten. The sample in question was CD8+ T cells from peripheral blood mononuclear cells, obtained in the second trimester of pregnancy. Receptor source: a female donor with multiple sclerosis, enrolled in a pregnancy study.

V and J are TRBV27 and TRBJ2-7; 7 bases match TRBD2. The germline gives CDR1 MNHEY, CDR2 SMNVEV (reference sequence). The CDR3 extends over 12 amino acids. J was trimmed by 5 bases and V by 4 bases; bases with no gene match: 2. The CDR3 here is CASSWGGNEQYF. CDR3 nucleotides: TGTGCCAGCAGTTGGGGAGGGAACGAGCAGTACTTC.

The V gene is TRBV27, the J gene TRBJ2-7; no firm D call. The ends were cut back, 5 bases at V and 3 bases at J, with 11 bases in the middle. The CDR3 extends over 13 amino acids. Per germline, CDR1 MNHEY and CDR2 SMNVEV (reference sequence). The CDR3 DNA reads as TGTGCCAGCAGTCGTACTTACGACTACGAGCAGTACTTC. As protein: CASSRTYDYEQYF.

This clone was detected only once. J is TRBJ1-2 and V is TRBV29-1; unclear D gene. The CDR3 totals 13 residues. Germline CDR1 SQVTM, CDR2 ANQGSEA. V was shortened by 5 bases and J by 3 bases, with 13 bases between the two germline ends. In nucleotides, the CDR3 is TGCAGCGTTAGGGTGAGGGATCACTATGGCTACACCTTC. As protein: CSVRVRDHYGYTF.

With respect to this clone: The sample holds other DNA sequences that translate to the same CDR3. The rearrangement uses TRBV27 and TRBJ1-1; tentative D call: TRBD1 (5 bases). Trimming stripped 5 bases from V and 4 bases from J, with 11 bases between. The CDR3 has 13 amino acids. Germline loops: CDR1 MNHEY, CDR2 SMNVEV (reference sequence). The CDR3 spells CASSLGGGTEAFF. The CDR3, as DNA: TGTGCCAGCAGTCTGGGGGGGGGCACTGAAGCTTTCTTT.

This sequence joins TRBV5-1 and TRBJ2-7; possible D gene TRBD1, 5 bases. CDR3 length: 14 amino acids. Trimming stripped 4 bases from V and 3 bases from J, with 14 bases between. Per germline, CDR1 SGHRS and CDR2 YFSETQ. The CDR3, as DNA: TGCGCCAGCAGCCAAGACAGATCGAACTACGAGCAGTACTTC. It yields the protein CASSQDRSNYEQYF.

The gene calls are TRBV28 and TRBJ1-2, with 7 bases matching TRBD1. This CDR3 is built from 14 residues. J gave up 4 bases and V 4 bases, and 6 bases lay outside the gene matches. Per germline, CDR1 MDHEN and CDR2 SYDVKM. CDR3 in amino acids: CASSSLGQRYGYTF. The CDR3 nucleotides read TGTGCCAGCAGTTCTTTGGGACAGCGCTATGGCTACACCTTC.

The chain employs TRBV19 and TRBJ2-1, with 12 bases identical to TRBD2. Germline-derived CDR1 and CDR2 are LNHDA and SQIVND (reference sequence). V was pared by 6 bases and J by 9 bases, with 9 bases of the junction left unmatched. CDR3 size: 15 residues. CDR3 loop: CASSLLAGGIGEQFF. CDR3 nucleotide sequence: TGTGCCAGTAGCCTACTAGCGGGAGGTATTGGTGAGCAGTTCTTC.

This chain connects TRBV11-2 to TRBJ2-7, with D unclear. Germline lookup yields CDR1 SGHAT and CDR2 FQNNGV. The length of the CDR3 is 13 residues. Trimming cost V 0 bases and J 7 bases, with 10 bases left between them. CDR3 bases: TGTGCCAGCAGCTTAGAAACCGTGCGGGAGCAGTACTTC. Translation gives CASSLETVREQYF.

The V call is TRBV2, the J call TRBJ2-1; 12 bases match TRBD2. Per germline, CDR1 SNHLY and CDR2 FYNNEI. The CDR3 has 16 residues. J gave up 2 bases and V 7 bases, and 6 bases lay outside the gene matches. CDR3 nucleotides: TGTGCCAGCACCAGGACTAGCGGGGCGACCTACAATGAGCAGTTCTTC. Translated, it gives CASTRTSGATYNEQFF.

The chain couples TRBV6-6 to TRBJ1-1, with 12 bases identical to TRBD1. V dropped 0 bases and J dropped 7; count of bases not matched to a gene: 6. The germline CDR1 and CDR2 sequences are MNHNY and SVGAGI (reference sequence). This CDR3 has 16 amino acids. The CDR3 is CASSYSGQGANVEAFF. The CDR3 DNA follows: TGTGCCAGCAGTTACTCGGGACAGGGGGCTAATGTTGAAGCTTTCTTT.

The chain combines TRBV2 with TRBJ1-5; unclear D gene. The V gene lost 9 bases and the J gene lost 3 bases, with 15 bases spanning the gap. The CDR3 runs 14 residues. Germline CDR1 reads SNHLY; CDR2 reads FYNNEI. The CDR3 loop is CARGGGLNNQPQHF. The CDR3 DNA reads as TGTGCCAGGGGTGGAGGCTTGAACAATCAGCCCCAGCATTTT. Full variable domain (rest looked up from reference TRBV2 and TRBJ1-5): EPEVTQTPSHQVTQMGQEVILRCVPISNHLYFYWYRQILGQKVEFLVSFYNNEISEKSEIFDDQFSVERPDGSNFTLKIRSTKLEDSAMYFCARGGGLNNQPQHFGDGTRLSIL.

Only one count was recorded for this clone. The CDR3 DNA reads as TGCGCCAGCAGTGAAGGGACTAGCTCGGCCAATGAGCAGTTCTTC. Its translation: CASSEGTSSANEQFF. This sequence joins TRBV10-1 and TRBJ2-1; the match to TRBD2 covers 9 bases. The germline V gene has CDR1 WNHNN and CDR2 SYGVQD (reference sequence). The J segment lost 6 bases and the V segment lost 3 bases, leaving 6 bases of the junction unmatched. The CDR3 covers 15 residues.

The CDR3 loop is CATGTAFYEQYF. As DNA, the CDR3 is TGTGCCACCGGGACAGCCTTCTACGAGCAGTACTTC. The chain links TRBV5-4 to TRBJ2-7; TRBD1 aligns across 7 bases. CDR3 length: 12 amino acids. The trim removed 9 bases at V and 3 bases at J, leaving 6 bases unmatched. CDR1 and CDR2 from the germline V gene are SGHNT and YYREEE (reference sequence).

The rearrangement links TRBV15 to TRBJ1-4, with TRBD1 as a possible D gene (5 bases). There are 17 residues in the CDR3. Trimming cost V 5 bases and J 0 bases, with 16 bases left between them. Germline CDR1 reads LNHNV; CDR2 reads YYDKDF (reference sequence). The CDR3 is CATSFPGTGATNEKLFF. CDR3 nucleotides: TGTGCCACCAGCTTCCCGGGGACGGGAGCAACTAATGAAAAACTGTTTTTT.

The chain recombines TRBV6-7 with TRBJ2-7; 13 bases match TRBD2. TRBV6-7 is identified as an open reading frame with a role that is uncertain. The CDR3 totals 16 residues. J lost 5 bases, V lost 7 bases, and 11 bases had no gene match. CDR3 DNA: TGTGCCAGCAACCTTACTAGCGGGAGGGCCGGTGACGAGCAGTACTTC. Its protein is CASNLTSGRAGDEQYF.

This sequence joins TRBV6-1 and TRBJ1-3; D may be TRBD1 (5 bases). Germline-derived CDR1 and CDR2 are MNHNS and SASEGT. This CDR3 has 15 residues. The V end lost 10 bases, the J end lost 2 bases, and 18 bases lay between the germline ends. CDR3 residues: CATVTREFTGNTIYF. The CDR3, as DNA: TGTGCCACCGTCACCAGGGAATTCACTGGAAACACCATATATTTT.

V gene TRBV19 combines with J gene TRBJ2-2; D is undetermined. The germline V gene encodes CDR1 LNHDA and CDR2 SQIVND (reference sequence). CDR3 length equals 14 residues. Trimming pared 3 bases from V and 0 bases from J, leaving 5 bases between. Here the CDR3 DNA reads TGTGCCAGTAGTATCGAGTCGAACACCGGGGAGCTGTTTTTT. This sequence encodes CASSIESNTGELFF.

This chain connects TRBV11-2 to TRBJ2-7, with a possible D match to TRBD1 (7 bases). The germline gives CDR1 SGHAT, CDR2 FQNNGV. V dropped 1 base and J dropped 5 bases, with 18 bases sitting between them. The CDR3 runs to 16 residues. The CDR3 is CASSLGVAGQRDEQYF. CDR3 in DNA: TGTGCCAGCAGCTTAGGGGTGGCGGGACAGCGGGACGAGCAGTACTTC.

The V and J genes are TRBV9 and TRBJ1-4; TRBD1 might be the D (5 bases). Germline lookup yields CDR1 SGDLS and CDR2 YYNGEE. This CDR3 region has 15 residues. Trimming left V 0 bases short and J 6 bases short, with 12 bases between. The CDR3 DNA reads TGTGCCAGCAGCGTAGGGGGGGACCGCCATGAAAAACTGTTTTTT. Amino acids: CASSVGGDRHEKLFF.

J is TRBJ2-7 and V is TRBV4-2; TRBD1 agrees at 7 bases. The ends lost 2 bases at V and 4 bases at J; junction bases unmatched: 8. Germline values: CDR1 LGHNA, CDR2 YNFKEQ. The CDR3 is 15 amino acids. CDR3: CASSQSPGQRYEQYF. CDR3 sequence (DNA): TGTGCCAGCAGCCAAAGCCCGGGACAGAGATACGAGCAGTACTTC.

This clone was found once. The rearrangement links TRBV19 to TRBJ2-7, with 7 bases aligning to TRBD1. Germline CDR1 and CDR2: LNHDA and SQIVND (reference sequence). Unmatched junction bases numbered 5, after V lost 10 bases and J lost 2 bases. This CDR3 has 12 amino acids. CDR3 DNA: TGTGCCACCGAGGGACAGACCTACGAGCAGTACTTC. Translating gives CATEGQTYEQYF.

The chain links TRBV5-5 to TRBJ2-4, with D perhaps TRBD2 (5 bases). The length of the CDR3 is 16 residues. Between the trimmed V and J ends, which lost 1 base and 3 bases, there was a span of 14 bases. Germline CDR1 is SGHKS and CDR2 is YYEKEE (reference sequence). CDR3 sequence reads: CASSLWSAGGKNIQYF. For the CDR3, the DNA is TGTGCCAGCAGCTTGTGGTCCGCAGGAGGCAAAAACATTCAGTACTTC.

V is TRBV6-1 and J is TRBJ1-2; D gene ambiguous. Germline lookup yields CDR1 MNHNS and CDR2 SASEGT. V shed 7 bases and J shed 1 base, with 4 bases lying between them. CDR3 length: 11 amino acids. CDR3 sequence reads: CASTVNYGYTF. As DNA, the CDR3 is TGTGCCAGCACCGTTAACTATGGCTACACCTTC.